This TCR beta chain stems from a study of regulatory T cells in long-lasting Graves disease. The time point denotes: newly diagnosed GD, antithyroid drugs for less than 3 months. There was RNA extracted from PBMCs, and the TCR library was made from it. Clinicians diagnosed Graves' disease using American Thyroid Association guidelines. Relying on iRepertoire HTBI primers and Arm-PCR of CDR3 regions, the team built TCR beta libraries. TCRdb called the multiplex PCR reads again in MiXCR, with one record for every CDR3 protein. The repertoire has around 400,000 distinct CDR3 sequences, around 16% of them found once; the top ten carry 22%. This clonotype appeared many times. The antigen is unknown. The J segment lost 1 base and the V segment lost 8 bases, leaving 7 bases of the junction unmatched. Germline V lookup: CDR1 MDHEN, CDR2 SYDVKM. The CDR3 contains 14 residues. Findings and limits, study-wide: TRBV28, TRBJ1-2 and TRBJ2-5 were segments that persistent disease favored. TCR diversity was lower in persistent Graves' patients than in newly diagnosed ones. New patients shared about 910 public clonotypes, and persistent patients shared more, with a few thousand.

The sequence was collected from a female donor with Graves disease. Here the sequenced sample was peripheral blood mononuclear cells (PBMCs), taken at new diagnosis, from a patient treated with antithyroid drugs. The gene calls are TRBV28 and TRBJ2-7; 8 bases match TRBD2. The CDR3 region has the DNA TGTGCCAGCCTGAGCGGGGGAACTTCCTACGAGCAGTACTTC. It yields the protein CASLSGGTSYEQYF.